This T cell receptor beta chain was recovered during a study of human T cells and chemical hapten exposure. Specified time point: patch test 1, 2 weeks after DPC sensitization. Noted treatment: therapeutic diphenylcyclopropenone sensitization with weekly scalp DPC. The ends lost 8 bases at V and 0 bases at J; junction bases unmatched: 18. Germline assignment: CDR1 MNHEY and CDR2 SVGEGT. This CDR3 has 19 residues. TCRdb processed the RACE reads anew with MiXCR; each CDR3 protein has one entry. This table holds roughly 86,000 distinct CDR3 sequences, about 10% found once. This clonotype was recorded a few times.

This sample comprised whole blood, obtained in connection with sensitization to the hapten diphenylcyclopropenone (DPC). The TCR originated in a man in his forties or fifties with alopecia areata. Some clones in this sample may be carry-over from other donors' samples. This chain links TRBV6-2 or TRBV6-3 with TRBJ2-3; 9 positions match TRBD2. The CDR3 DNA is TGTGCCAGCTCCCGCGGCCTAGCGGGATGGAGAGTCAGCACAGATACGCAGTATTTT. Its protein product is CASSRGLAGWRVSTDTQYF.